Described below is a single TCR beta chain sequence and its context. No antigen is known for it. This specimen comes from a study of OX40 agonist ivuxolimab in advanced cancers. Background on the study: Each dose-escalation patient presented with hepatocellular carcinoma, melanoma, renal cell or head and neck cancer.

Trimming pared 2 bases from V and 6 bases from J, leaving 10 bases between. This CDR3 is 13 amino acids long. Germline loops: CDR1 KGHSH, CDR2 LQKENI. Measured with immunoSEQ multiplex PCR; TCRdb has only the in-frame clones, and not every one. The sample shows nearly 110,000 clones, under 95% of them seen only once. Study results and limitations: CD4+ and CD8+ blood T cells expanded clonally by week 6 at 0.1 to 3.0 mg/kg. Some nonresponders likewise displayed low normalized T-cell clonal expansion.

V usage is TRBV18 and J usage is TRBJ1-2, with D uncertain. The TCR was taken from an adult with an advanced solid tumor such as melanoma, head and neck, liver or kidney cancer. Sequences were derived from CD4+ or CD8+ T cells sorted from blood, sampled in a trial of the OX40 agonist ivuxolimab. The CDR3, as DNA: TGTGCCAGCTCACCATTGAGGGAGGATGGCTACACCTTC. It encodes CASSPLREDGYTF.